A selection of T cell receptor beta chains follows, all from one sample in a study of low-dose radiotherapy and immunotherapy resistance in tumors. TCRdb analysed the reads with MiXCR anew, one entry per CDR3 protein. The repertoire holds tens of thousands of distinct CDR3 sequences, with roughly a sixth as singletons. The source material was PBMCs, sampled before treatment. Source of these receptors: a male donor with prostate cancer. Each CDR3 is given with its conserved first and last residue. Each record gives: clone size, J gene, D gene, V gene, CDR3 protein, CDR3 DNA. A D gene is named only where the DNA matches it firmly. Size is omitted from some rows. Given values are once, few, many or a class for expanded clones.

>NA|TRBJ1-1|NA|TRBV14
CASSPRKMNTEAFF
TGTGCCAGCAGTCCCAGGAAGATGAACACTGAAGCTTTCTTT
>many|TRBJ2-7|TRBD1|TRBV20-1
CSASENRGRYEQYF
TGCAGTGCTAGCGAAAACAGGGGGAGGTACGAGCAGTACTTC
>many|TRBJ1-5|TRBD1|TRBV11-2
CASSFGTGYQPQHF
TGTGCCAGCAGCTTTGGGACAGGGTATCAGCCCCAGCATTTT
>many|TRBJ2-7|NA|TRBV29-1
CSVIVPSYEQYF
TGCAGCGTTATAGTCCCCTCCTACGAGCAGTACTTC
>many|TRBJ2-1|TRBD2|TRBV3-1
CASSQGLGTSGGASNEQFF
TGTGCCAGCAGCCAAGGCCTCGGGACTAGCGGGGGGGCTTCCAATGAGCAGTTCTTC
>many|TRBJ1-4|NA|TRBV2
CASTNRRDSNEKLFF
TGTGCCAGCACCAACCGGAGGGACTCTAATGAAAAACTGTTTTTT
>many|TRBJ1-3|TRBD1|TRBV29-1
CSSRQGGTIYF
TGCAGCTCGCGACAGGGCGGCACCATATATTTT
>many|TRBJ1-3|TRBD1|TRBV25-1
CASSARTGGRNTIYF
TGTGCCAGCAGTGCTAGGACAGGGGGAAGGAACACCATATATTTT
>many|TRBJ2-5|TRBD2|TRBV20-1
CSARWASGWETQYF
TGCAGTGCTAGATGGGCTAGCGGTTGGGAGACCCAGTACTTC
>many|TRBJ2-1|NA|TRBV7-2
CASSLRVLNEQFF
TGTGCCAGCAGCTTAAGGGTCCTGAATGAGCAGTTCTTC
>many|TRBJ2-2|NA|TRBV7-6
CASSFMGTTSTGELFF
TGTGCCAGCAGCTTCATGGGGACCACTTCTACCGGGGAGCTGTTTTTT
>many|TRBJ2-2|TRBD1|TRBV5-4
CASSHGDRDVPGELFF
TGTGCCAGCAGCCACGGGGACAGGGACGTCCCCGGGGAGCTGTTTTTT
>few|TRBJ1-2|TRBD1|TRBV15
CATSRATGGGYGYTF
TGTGCCACCAGCAGAGCCACAGGGGGTGGCTATGGCTACACCTTC
>many|TRBJ2-5|NA|TRBV6-6
CASSYSSLADMGQETQYF
TGTGCCAGCAGTTACTCGTCGTTGGCGGACATGGGGCAAGAGACCCAGTACTTC
>NA|TRBJ2-3|TRBD1|TRBV30
CASQGAGDTQYF
TGTGCCTCCCAGGGGGCCGGAGATACGCAGTATTTT
>many|TRBJ1-5|NA|TRBV12-3/TRBV12-4
CASSLGFEEPQHF
TGTGCCAGCAGTTTAGGGTTTGAGGAACCCCAGCATTTT
>NA|TRBJ2-3|NA|TRBV12-3/TRBV12-4
CASRFGGGTQYF
TGTGCCAGCAGATTCGGGGGAGGTACGCAGTATTTT
>many|TRBJ2-5|NA|TRBV25-1
CASSAKDSFETQYF
TGTGCCAGCAGTGCCAAGGACAGCTTCGAGACCCAGTACTTC
>many|TRBJ2-3|NA|TRBV5-1
CASSPGTIGGDTQYF
TGCGCCAGCAGCCCGGGGACGATAGGCGGAGATACGCAGTATTTT
>NA|TRBJ2-5|TRBD2|TRBV2
CASSEAPGGPTQYF
TGTGCCAGCAGTGAAGCGCCGGGGGGGCCGACCCAGTACTTC
>many|TRBJ1-3|NA|TRBV7-9
CAVGDLTGNTIYF
TGTGCCGTCGGGGACCTTACTGGAAACACCATATATTTT
>NA|TRBJ2-7|TRBD1|TRBV12-3/TRBV12-4
CASSLAGTGFYEQYF
TGTGCCAGCAGTCTCGCGGGGACAGGATTCTACGAGCAGTACTTC
>many|TRBJ2-2|NA|TRBV11-2
CASSLDPTRQELFF
TGTGCCAGCAGCTTAGACCCGACTCGCCAGGAGCTGTTTTTT
>once|TRBJ2-3|TRBD1|TRBV28
CASSAAGGSTDTQYF
TGTGCCAGCAGTGCCGCAGGGGGCAGCACAGATACGCAGTATTTT
>many|TRBJ2-7|NA|TRBV11-3
CASSQDGYEQYF
TGTGCCAGCAGCCAGGACGGCTACGAGCAGTACTTC
>NA|TRBJ2-5|NA|TRBV5-1
CASSSQTRETQYF
TGCGCCAGCAGCTCGCAGACCCGGGAGACCCAGTACTTC
>many|TRBJ2-2|NA|TRBV3-1
CASSTRQRRAGELFF
TGTGCCAGCAGCACACGACAGCGAAGAGCTGGGGAGCTGTTTTTT
>many|TRBJ2-1|TRBD2|TRBV2
CASSLIAGGRNNEQFF
TGTGCCAGCAGTCTAATAGCGGGGGGGCGAAACAATGAGCAGTTCTTC
>many|TRBJ2-7|TRBD2|TRBV20-1
CSGRVVMGEQYF
TGCTCGGGGAGGGTTGTGATGGGCGAGCAGTACTTC
>many|TRBJ1-1|NA|TRBV29-1
CSVERQMNTEAFF
TGCAGCGTCGAGCGGCAAATGAACACTGAAGCTTTCTTT
>many|TRBJ2-1|TRBD2|TRBV6-2/TRBV6-3
CASSYGLAGGRTYNEQFF
TGTGCCAGCAGTTACGGATTAGCGGGGGGCCGTACCTACAATGAGCAGTTCTTC
>few|TRBJ2-2|TRBD2|TRBV2
CASRPGGGGTGELFF
TGTGCCAGCAGACCCGGGGGGGGAGGAACCGGGGAGCTGTTTTTT
>many|TRBJ1-6|TRBD1|TRBV20-1
CSASMDRGDSPLHF
TGCAGTGCTAGCATGGACAGGGGGGATTCACCCCTCCACTTT
>many|TRBJ2-7|NA|TRBV18
CASSPGSEGEQYF
TGTGCCAGCTCACCTGGCAGTGAAGGGGAGCAGTACTTC
>many|TRBJ1-1|NA|TRBV19
CASSLGRVENTEAFF
TGTGCCAGTTCCCTCGGGAGGGTTGAAAACACTGAAGCTTTCTTT
>NA|TRBJ1-1|TRBD1|TRBV6-1
CASNTGGEGSEALF
TGTGCCAGCAACACAGGGGGCGAGGGCAGTGAAGCTTTATTT
>many|TRBJ2-1|NA|TRBV5-1
CASFKGVDLINEQFF
TGCGCCAGCTTTAAGGGGGTTGACTTGATTAATGAGCAGTTCTTC
>NA|TRBJ1-1|TRBD1|TRBV27
CASSRQGYTEAFF
TGTGCCAGCAGCCGACAGGGGTACACTGAAGCTTTCTTT
>many|TRBJ2-1|TRBD1|TRBV6-2/TRBV6-3
CASSYSGTGDPNEQFF
TGTGCCAGCAGTTACTCGGGGACAGGGGACCCCAATGAGCAGTTCTTC
>many|TRBJ1-5|NA|TRBV23-1
CASSQSGGPYSNQPQHF
TGCGCCAGCAGTCAATCTGGGGGACCGTATAGCAATCAGCCCCAGCATTTT
>many|TRBJ1-4|NA|TRBV12-3/TRBV12-4
CASSPSGEKLFF
TGTGCCAGCAGTCCGTCGGGGGAAAAACTGTTTTTT
>many|TRBJ2-7|NA|TRBV5-1
CASRFWGGEQYF
TGCGCCAGCAGGTTCTGGGGAGGCGAGCAGTACTTC
>many|TRBJ2-7|NA|TRBV27
CASKAGPYEQYF
TGTGCCAGCAAGGCAGGGCCCTACGAGCAGTACTTC
>many|TRBJ1-5|NA|TRBV5-5
CASSLRGWNQPQHF
TGTGCCAGCAGCCTCAGGGGTTGGAATCAGCCCCAGCATTTT
>many|TRBJ2-5|TRBD2|TRBV29-1
CSVEGGEGTPETQYF
TGCAGCGTTGAGGGGGGGGAAGGGACCCCAGAGACCCAGTACTTC
>many|TRBJ2-1|NA|TRBV12-3/TRBV12-4
CASSLGGGQLNEQFF
TGTGCCAGCAGTTTAGGGGGGGGCCAGCTTAATGAGCAGTTCTTC
>many|TRBJ1-1|NA|TRBV20-1
CSAPQGNTEAFF
TGCAGTGCCCCACAGGGGAACACTGAAGCTTTCTTT
>many|TRBJ2-3|TRBD2|TRBV20-1
CSARLSGANTDTQYF
TGCAGTGCTAGACTTAGCGGGGCAAACACAGATACGCAGTATTTT
>many|TRBJ2-7|TRBD1|TRBV15
CATSRDRQGGEQYF
TGTGCCACCAGCAGAGACCGACAGGGGGGCGAGCAGTACTTC
>many|TRBJ1-1|NA|TRBV12-3/TRBV12-4
CASSLSQMNTEAFF
TGTGCCAGCAGTTTATCGCAGATGAACACTGAAGCTTTCTTT
>many|TRBJ1-5|NA|TRBV2
CASSDQGLSNQPQHF
TGTGCCAGCAGTGATCAGGGGTTAAGCAATCAGCCCCAGCATTTT
>many|TRBJ2-7|NA|TRBV10-2
CASSVSYEQYF
TGCGCCAGCAGTGTCTCCTACGAGCAGTACTTC
>many|TRBJ2-7|TRBD2|TRBV7-8
CASSLGRAGGTYEQYF
TGTGCCAGCAGCTTAGGGCGAGCGGGGGGTACCTACGAGCAGTACTTC
>NA|TRBJ2-6|NA|TRBV2
CASSVEGLAF
TGTGCCAGCAGTGTAGAGGGTCTGGCTTTC
>many|TRBJ2-1|NA|TRBV21-1
CASSHREKRGFDEQFF
TGTGCCAGCAGCCATCGTGAGAAGCGGGGGTTCGATGAGCAGTTCTTC
>many|TRBJ1-4|NA|TRBV4-1
CASSQERGATNEKLFF
TGCGCCAGCAGCCAAGAGAGGGGGGCAACTAATGAAAAACTGTTTTTT